These 10 T cell receptor beta chains originate from one sample sequenced in a study of blood T cell repertoires in COVID-19. Only in-frame clones appear in the TCRdb table, and some are missing; sequencing was by immunoSEQ multiplex PCR. Counted here are tens of thousands of clones, around 80% occurring once; the ten biggest clones make up around 7.3%. Sequencing was done on a sample of peripheral blood. These receptors came from a middle-aged man with active or convalescent COVID-19.

The chain couples TRBV12-3 or TRBV12-4 to TRBJ1-1; D is uncertain. The CDR3 length is 13 residues. With 5 bases removed from V and 1 base from J, the gap between germline ends came to 8 bases. The CDR3 spells CASSPGGNTEAFF. The CDR3 DNA is TGTGCCAGCAGTCCGGGAGGGAACACTGAAGCTTTCTTT.

The chain combines TRBV6-2 or TRBV6-3 with TRBJ1-6; perhaps TRBD1 as D (5 bases). Trimming took off 2 bases at V and 11 bases at J, with 7 bases between the two ends. The CDR3 consists of 12 residues. CDR1 MNHEY and CDR2 SVGEGT come from the germline V gene. CDR3 in DNA: TGTGCCAGCAGTTACAACAGGACACCCCTCCACTTT. Its translation: CASSYNRTPLHF.

The CDR3 reads CASSQVYRGNQPQHF. DNA for the CDR3: TGCGCCAGCAGCCAAGTCTACAGGGGCAATCAGCCCCAGCATTTT. The chain employs TRBV4-1 and TRBJ1-5, with D possibly being TRBD1 (6 bases). Germline loops: CDR1 MGHRA, CDR2 YSYEKL. CDR3 length: 15 amino acids. Trimming took 1 base from V and 2 from J, leaving 9 bases between them.

This chain joins TRBV3-1 (or the pseudogene TRBV3-2) and TRBJ1-1; TRBD1 is a possible D gene (6 bases). Germline assignment: CDR1 LGHDT and CDR2 YNNKEL (reference sequence). Between the trimmed V and J ends, which lost 4 bases and 4 bases, there was a span of 16 bases. The CDR3 is 15 amino acids. The CDR3 bases are TGTGCCAGCAGCCTCACTAAGGGAGGGGGCACTGAAGCTTTCTTT. Amino acid sequence: CASSLTKGGGTEAFF.

The chain couples TRBV6-6 to TRBJ1-5, with TRBD1 matching over 7 bases. Germline CDR1 MNHNY, CDR2 SVGAGI (reference sequence). The CDR3 extends over 12 amino acids. V shed 6 bases and J 8 bases; nucleotides not matched to a gene: 4. The chain's CDR3 is CASSRQGEPQHF. The DNA of the CDR3 is TGTGCCAGCAGCAGACAGGGCGAGCCCCAGCATTTT.

The rearrangement joins TRBV21-1 to TRBJ1-6; the DNA was not used to check the table's D call, TRBD1. TRBV21-1 corresponds to a pseudogene. There are 15 residues in the CDR3. CDR3 coding DNA: TGTGCCAGCAGCAGGCAGGGGGCTCGCAATTCACCCCTCCACTTT. Translating it yields CASSRQGARNSPLHF.

The chain links TRBV28 to TRBJ2-2, with 16 bases matching TRBD2. The CDR3 totals 18 residues. Per the germline V gene, CDR1 is MDHEN and CDR2 is SYDVKM. V was pared by 4 bases and J by 4 bases, with 6 bases of the junction left unmatched. This CDR3 is CASSSGLAGGPGTGELFF. Written as DNA, the CDR3 is TGTGCCAGCAGTTCGGGACTAGCGGGGGGGCCGGGCACCGGGGAGCTGTTTTTT.

The rearrangement links TRBV10-3 to TRBJ1-6; D is perhaps TRBD1 (6 bases). This CDR3 is 13 amino acids long. Germline V lookup: CDR1 ENHRY, CDR2 SYGVKD. Deletions cut 6 bases from V and 7 bases from J, with 10 bases between. The CDR3 DNA follows: TGTGCCATCAGAGGCCAGGGGAATTCACCCCTCCACTTT. Amino acid sequence: CAIRGQGNSPLHF.

This chain connects TRBV4-1 to TRBJ1-5, with D hard to call. Trimming removed 1 base at V and 0 bases at J, with 7 bases between. CDR1 MGHRA and CDR2 YSYEKL come from the germline V gene. This CDR3 is built from 15 residues. The DNA for the CDR3 is TGCGCCAGCAGCCAAGCAGTTCATAGCAATCAGCCCCAGCATTTT. Protein product: CASSQAVHSNQPQHF.

This chain joins TRBV6-2 or TRBV6-3 and TRBJ1-4; unclear D gene. The CDR3 consists of 11 residues. Trimming pared 4 bases from V and 7 bases from J, leaving 4 bases between. Germline-derived CDR1 and CDR2 are MNHEY and SVGEGT. CDR3 in amino acids: CASSSSEKLFF. In nucleotides, the CDR3 is TGTGCCAGCAGTTCGAGTGAAAAACTGTTTTTT.